This T cell receptor (beta chain) was sequenced for a study of graft-versus-host responses after intestinal transplantation. About the research overall: All recipients got anti-thymocyte globulin induction, then tacrolimus and steroids for approximately 3 years. Study-wide results and caveats: In patients with graft-donor T cell macrochimerism, allograft graft-versus-host to host-versus-graft clonal ratios were high. There was an association between peak levels of circulating GvH clones and early post-transplant HvG declines. Investigators detected GvH clones in recipient marrow, with some emerging earlier in ileum or blood.

As for this clone: Its matching antigen is unknown.

Only in-frame clones appear in the TCRdb table, and some are missing; sequencing was by immunoSEQ multiplex PCR. The sample lists approximately 63,000 clones; around 93% were seen once. CDR3 size: 15 residues. Trimming removed 6 bases at V and 4 bases at J, with 18 bases between. CDR1 is MNHEY, CDR2 SVGAGI, per germline. V is TRBV6-5 and J is TRBJ1-2; D might be TRBD1 (5 bases). This sequence originates from a human donor who was the organ donor for an intestinal transplant. The sample in question was unstimulated CD4+ T cells sorted from spleen or lymph node cells, obtained before transplant. The CDR3 sequence: CASRPRLWGGYGYTF. The CDR3 DNA is TGTGCCAGCAGGCCGCGTTTGTGGGGCGGCTATGGCTACACCTTC.